This T cell receptor (beta chain) was documented in a study of blood T cell repertoires in COVID-19. Study details: T cells, B-cell-depleted T cells, or PBMCs provided the cDNA or gDNA that served as material.

The CDR3 is 15 amino acids. With V trimmed by 3 bases and J by 3 bases, 3 bases remained unmatched. Germline assignment: CDR1 SGHRS and CDR2 YFSETQ. How the authors handled the data: By means of reference gene primer amplification, nucleated cell counts were estimated. Generated by immunoSEQ multiplex PCR, the TCRdb table keeps only in-frame clones and is missing some. V and J calls and clone size are as listed in that table; D and trimming were resolved from the DNA. Among around 130,000 clones listed, around 78% were seen once. The rearrangement joins TRBV5-1 to TRBJ2-7, with 13 bases fitting TRBD2. The sequenced sample consisted of peripheral blood. The sequence was obtained from a human donor in a cohort sampled during active COVID-19. The CDR3 sequence is CASSSGLAGNYEQYF. The CDR3 nucleotides read TGCGCCAGCAGCTCGGGACTAGCGGGGAACTACGAGCAGTACTTC.